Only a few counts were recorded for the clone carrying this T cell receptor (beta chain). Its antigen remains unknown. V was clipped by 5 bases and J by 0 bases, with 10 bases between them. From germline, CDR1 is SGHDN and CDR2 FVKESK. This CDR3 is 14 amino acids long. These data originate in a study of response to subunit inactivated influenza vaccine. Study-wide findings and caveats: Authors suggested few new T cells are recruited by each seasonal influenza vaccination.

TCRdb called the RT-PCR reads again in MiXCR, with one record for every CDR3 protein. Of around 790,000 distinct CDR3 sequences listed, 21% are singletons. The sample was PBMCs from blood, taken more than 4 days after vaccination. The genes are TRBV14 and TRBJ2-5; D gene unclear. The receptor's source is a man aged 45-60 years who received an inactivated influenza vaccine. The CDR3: CASSYGGHQETQYF. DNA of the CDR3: TGTGCCAGCAGCTACGGTGGACACCAAGAGACCCAGTACTTC.